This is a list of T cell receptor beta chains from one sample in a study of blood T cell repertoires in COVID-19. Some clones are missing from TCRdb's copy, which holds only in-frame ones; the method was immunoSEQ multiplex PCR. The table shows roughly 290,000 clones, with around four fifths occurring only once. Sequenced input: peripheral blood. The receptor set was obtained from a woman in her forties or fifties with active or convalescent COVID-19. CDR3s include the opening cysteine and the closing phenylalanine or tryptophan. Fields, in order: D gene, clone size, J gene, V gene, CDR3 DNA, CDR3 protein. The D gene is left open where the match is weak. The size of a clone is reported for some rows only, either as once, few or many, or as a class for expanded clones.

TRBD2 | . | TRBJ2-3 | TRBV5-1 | TGCGCCAGCAGCGCCTACCGGAGCGGGAGGAGCACAGATACGCAGTATTTT | CASSAYRSGRSTDTQYF
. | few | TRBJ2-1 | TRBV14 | TGTGCCAGCAGCCAACAAACCGGACTGAATGAGCAGTTCTTC | CASSQQTGLNEQFF
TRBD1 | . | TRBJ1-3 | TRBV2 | TGTGCCAGCAGTTATGACAGGGGGCCTGAAAACACCATATATTTT | CASSYDRGPENTIYF
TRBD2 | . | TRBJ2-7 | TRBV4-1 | TGCGCCAGCAGCCAGTTCCTAGCGGGGTTCTACGAGCAGTACTTC | CASSQFLAGFYEQYF
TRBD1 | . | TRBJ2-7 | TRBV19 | TGTGCCAGTAGTATATCTGGGACAGGGCCAGCCGAGCAGTACTTC | CASSISGTGPAEQYF
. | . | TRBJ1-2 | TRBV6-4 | TGTGCCAGCAGTGACGTGACACGGAACTATGGCTACACCTTC | CASSDVTRNYGYTF
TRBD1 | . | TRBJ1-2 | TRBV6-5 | TGTGCCAGCAGTCCGGACAGGGTAGTCTATGGCTACACCTTC | CASSPDRVVYGYTF
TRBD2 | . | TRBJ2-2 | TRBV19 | TGTGCCAGTAGGTCCCCCCGTATGACTAGCGGGAGAGGTGAACCCGGGGAGCTGTTTTTT | CASRSPRMTSGRGEPGELFF
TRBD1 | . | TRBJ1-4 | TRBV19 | TGTGCCAGCAGACAGGGCGGTTCTAATGAAAAACTGTTTTTT | CASRQGGSNEKLFF
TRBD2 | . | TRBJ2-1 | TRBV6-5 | TGTGCCAGCACTGGACTAGCGGCCAAGGGGGAGCAGTTCTTC | CASTGLAAKGEQFF
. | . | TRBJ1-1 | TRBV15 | TGTGCCACCAGCAGAGAACAGGGAGTCGCTGAAGCTTTCTTT | CATSREQGVAEAFF
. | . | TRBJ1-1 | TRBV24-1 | TGTGCCACCAGTGATCCCCTCCTCCGGGGGGTGGCTTTCTTT | CATSDPLLRGVAFF
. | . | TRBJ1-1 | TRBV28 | TGTGCCAGCAGTTTGCCCGGCTCGGGACATAACACTGAAGCTTTCTTT | CASSLPGSGHNTEAFF
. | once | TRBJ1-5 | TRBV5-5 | TGTGCCAGCAGCTTGGCCCGACAGTCTTTTCCGAATCAGCCCCAGCATTTT | CASSLARQSFPNQPQHF
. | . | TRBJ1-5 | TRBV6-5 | TGTGCCAGCAGCCTGGAGACTTATCAGCCCCAGCATTTT | CASSLETYQPQHF
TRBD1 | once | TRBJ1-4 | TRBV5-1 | TGCGCCAGCAGCTTACAGGGGAATGAAAAACTGTTTTTT | CASSLQGNEKLFF
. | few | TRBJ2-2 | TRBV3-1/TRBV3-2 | TGTGCCAGCAGGGCCACCGGGGAGCTGTTTTTT | CASRATGELFF
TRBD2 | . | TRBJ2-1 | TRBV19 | TGTGCCAGTAGGCCACTTGGGACTAGCGTCTACAATGAGCAGTTCTTC | CASRPLGTSVYNEQFF
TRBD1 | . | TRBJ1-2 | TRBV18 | TGTGCCAGCTCACCGGACAGGATACCCTATGGCTACACCTTC | CASSPDRIPYGYTF
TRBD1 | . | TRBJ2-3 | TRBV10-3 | TGTGCCATCAGTGGGGGGCCAGGGGGTTGGGGCACAGATACGCAGTATTTT | CAISGGPGGWGTDTQYF
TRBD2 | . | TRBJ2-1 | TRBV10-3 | TGTGCCATCAGTGGACTAGCGGGGGTCAATGAGCAGTTCTTC | CAISGLAGVNEQFF
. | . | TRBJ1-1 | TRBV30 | TGTGCCTGGAGTGTACGAGGGGGCACTGAAGCTTTCTTT | CAWSVRGGTEAFF
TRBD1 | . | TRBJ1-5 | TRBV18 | TGTGCCAGCTCCTCTTGGGGACAGGGCTCCAATCAGCCCCAGCATTTT | CASSSWGQGSNQPQHF
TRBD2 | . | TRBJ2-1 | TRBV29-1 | TGCAGCGTTAGGGGCCTAGCGGGAGGGAGTGAGCAGTTCTTC | CSVRGLAGGSEQFF
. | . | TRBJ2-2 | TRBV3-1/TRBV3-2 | TGTGCCAGCAGCCCCAGGGCGACCGGGGAGCTGTTTTTT | CASSPRATGELFF
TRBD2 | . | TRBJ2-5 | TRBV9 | TGTGCCAGCAGCGCTAGGACTAGCGGGGACCAAGAGACCCAGTACTTC | CASSARTSGDQETQYF
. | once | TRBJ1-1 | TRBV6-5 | TGTGCCAGCACCAGGGAGGACACTGAAGCTTTCTTT | CASTREDTEAFF